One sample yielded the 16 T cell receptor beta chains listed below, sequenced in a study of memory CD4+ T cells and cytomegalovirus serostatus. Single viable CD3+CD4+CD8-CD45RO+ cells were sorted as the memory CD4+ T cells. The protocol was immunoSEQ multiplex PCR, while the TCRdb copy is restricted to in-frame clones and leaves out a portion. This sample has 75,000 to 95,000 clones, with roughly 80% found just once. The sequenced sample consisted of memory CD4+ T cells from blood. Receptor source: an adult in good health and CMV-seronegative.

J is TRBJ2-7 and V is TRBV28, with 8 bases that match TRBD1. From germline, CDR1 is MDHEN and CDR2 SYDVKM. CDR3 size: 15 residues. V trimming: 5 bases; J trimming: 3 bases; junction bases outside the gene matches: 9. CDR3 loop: CASSPIRTGSYEQYF. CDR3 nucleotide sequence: TGTGCCAGCAGTCCGATTCGGACAGGGAGCTACGAGCAGTACTTC.

In DNA, the CDR3 is TGTGCCAGCAGCCCTCGGGACCACTCCTACGAGCAGTACTTC. This encodes CASSPRDHSYEQYF. The chain combines TRBV7-9 with TRBJ2-7; possibly TRBD1 or TRBD2 for D (5 bases each). CDR1 is SEHNR and CDR2 is FQNEAQ in the germline V gene (reference sequence). The CDR3 extends over 14 amino acids. Trimming left V 5 bases short and J 0 bases short, with 11 bases between.

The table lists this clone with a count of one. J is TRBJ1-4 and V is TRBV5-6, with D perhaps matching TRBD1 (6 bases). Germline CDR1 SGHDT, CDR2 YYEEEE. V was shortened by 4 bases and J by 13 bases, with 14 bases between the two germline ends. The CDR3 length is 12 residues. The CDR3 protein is CASSRRGYRLFF. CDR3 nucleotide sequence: TGTGCCAGCAGCCGGAGGGGGTACAGACTGTTTTTT.

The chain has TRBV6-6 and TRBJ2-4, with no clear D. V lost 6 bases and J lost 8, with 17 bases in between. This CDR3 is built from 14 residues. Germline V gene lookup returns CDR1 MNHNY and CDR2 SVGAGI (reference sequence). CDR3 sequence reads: CASRPAVPTDIQYF. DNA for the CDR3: TGTGCCAGCAGACCGGCCGTCCCCACTGACATTCAGTACTTC.

CDR3 nucleotides: TGTGCCAGCAGCAAGCAGACGGGGGGCCTGGATGAGCAGTTCTTC. It translates to CASSKQTGGLDEQFF. The chain has TRBV7-2 and TRBJ2-1; TRBD2 is a possible D gene (7 bases). In germline, CDR1 is SGHTA, CDR2 FQGNSA. The CDR3 spans 15 residues. The germline V and J ends were trimmed by 5 bases and 8 bases, with 19 bases remaining between them.

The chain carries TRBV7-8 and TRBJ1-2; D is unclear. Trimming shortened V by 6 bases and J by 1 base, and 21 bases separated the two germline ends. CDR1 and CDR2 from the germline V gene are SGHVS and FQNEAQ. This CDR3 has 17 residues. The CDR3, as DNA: TGTGCCAGCAGACCTGAGCAAGGGCGTAGAATTAACTATGGCTACACCTTC. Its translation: CASRPEQGRRINYGYTF.

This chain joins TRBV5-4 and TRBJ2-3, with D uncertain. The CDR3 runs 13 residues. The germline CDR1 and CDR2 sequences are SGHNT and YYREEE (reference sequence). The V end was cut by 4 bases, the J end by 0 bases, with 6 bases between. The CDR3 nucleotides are TGTGCCAGCAGCCCCCCAAGCACAGATACGCAGTATTTT. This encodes CASSPPSTDTQYF.

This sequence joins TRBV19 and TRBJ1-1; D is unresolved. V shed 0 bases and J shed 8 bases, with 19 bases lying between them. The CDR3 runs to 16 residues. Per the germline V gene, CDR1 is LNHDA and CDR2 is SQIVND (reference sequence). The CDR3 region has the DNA TGTGCCAGTAGTATAGATCCAGGTAGGCCGACGGAAGAAGCTTTCTTT. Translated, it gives CASSIDPGRPTEEAFF. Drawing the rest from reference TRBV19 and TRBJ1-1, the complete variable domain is DGGITQSPKYLFRKEGQNVTLSCEQNLNHDAMYWYRQDPGQGLRLIYYSQIVNDFQKGDIAEGYSVSREKKESFPLTVTSAQKNPTAFYLCASSIDPGRPTEEAFFGQGTRLTVV.

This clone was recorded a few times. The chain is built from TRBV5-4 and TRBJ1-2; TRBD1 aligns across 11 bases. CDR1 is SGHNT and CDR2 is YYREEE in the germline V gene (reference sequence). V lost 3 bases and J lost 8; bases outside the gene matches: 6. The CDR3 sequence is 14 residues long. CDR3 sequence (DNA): TGTGCCAGCAGCTGGGGACAGGGGGAGATGGGCTACACCTTC. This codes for CASSWGQGEMGYTF.

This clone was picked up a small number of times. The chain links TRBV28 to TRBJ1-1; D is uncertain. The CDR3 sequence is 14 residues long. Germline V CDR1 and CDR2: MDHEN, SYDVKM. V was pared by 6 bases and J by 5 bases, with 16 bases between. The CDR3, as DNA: TGTGCCAGCAGCCCTAGGTCGGAGGAAACTGAAGCTTTCTTT. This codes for CASSPRSEETEAFF.

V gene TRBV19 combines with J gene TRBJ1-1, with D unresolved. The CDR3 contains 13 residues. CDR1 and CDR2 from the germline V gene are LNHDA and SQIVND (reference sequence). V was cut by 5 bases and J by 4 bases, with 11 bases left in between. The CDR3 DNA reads TGTGCCAGTAGTCCCCCCCCTGGCACTGAAGCTTTCTTT. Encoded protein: CASSPPPGTEAFF.

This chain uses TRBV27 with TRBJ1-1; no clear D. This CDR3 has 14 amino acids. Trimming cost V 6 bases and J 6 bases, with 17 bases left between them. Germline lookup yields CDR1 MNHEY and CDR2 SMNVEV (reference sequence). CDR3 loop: CASSPLREGAEAFF. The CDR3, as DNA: TGTGCCAGCAGCCCCCTAAGGGAAGGCGCTGAAGCTTTCTTT.

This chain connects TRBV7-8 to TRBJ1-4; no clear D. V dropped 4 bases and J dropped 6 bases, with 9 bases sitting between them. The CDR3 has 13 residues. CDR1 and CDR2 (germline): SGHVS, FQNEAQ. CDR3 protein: CASSYKADEKLFF. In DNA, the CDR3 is TGTGCCAGCAGCTATAAGGCCGATGAAAAACTGTTTTTT.

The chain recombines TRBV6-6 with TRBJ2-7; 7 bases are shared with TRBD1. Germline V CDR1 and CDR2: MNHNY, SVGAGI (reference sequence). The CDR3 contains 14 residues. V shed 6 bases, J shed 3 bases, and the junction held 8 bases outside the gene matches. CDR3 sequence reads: CASSQGQLSYEQYF. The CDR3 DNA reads TGTGCCAGCAGCCAGGGACAGCTGAGCTACGAGCAGTACTTC.

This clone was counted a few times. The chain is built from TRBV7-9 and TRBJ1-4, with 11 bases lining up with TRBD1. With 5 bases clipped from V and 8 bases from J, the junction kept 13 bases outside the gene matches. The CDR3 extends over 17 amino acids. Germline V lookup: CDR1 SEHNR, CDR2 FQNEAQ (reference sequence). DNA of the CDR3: TGTGCCAGCAGCCCCGGACAGGGGGCGAGCTCGGGAGAAAAACTGTTTTTT. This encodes CASSPGQGASSGEKLFF.

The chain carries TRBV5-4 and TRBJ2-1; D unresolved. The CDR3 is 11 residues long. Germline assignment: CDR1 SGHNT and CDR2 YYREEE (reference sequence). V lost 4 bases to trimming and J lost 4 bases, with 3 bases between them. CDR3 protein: CASSAYNEQFF. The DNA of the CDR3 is TGTGCCAGCAGCGCTTACAATGAGCAGTTCTTC.